This passage covers 15 T cell receptor beta chains from one sample sequenced in a study of cytomegalovirus exposure and HLA in healthy donors. Use of 60 Vbeta and 13 Jbeta primers characterized the PCR. Some clones are missing from TCRdb's copy, which holds only in-frame ones; the method was immunoSEQ multiplex PCR. The sample carries more than 95,000 clones, about 12% recorded once. The sequencing sample was made of PBMCs. The receptor source for this set is a man between 35 and 55 years old in good health and CMV-seropositive.

CDR3 sequence reads: CASREASGSYEQYF. The CDR3 DNA reads as TGTGCCAGCCGCGAGGCTAGCGGATCCTACGAGCAGTACTTC. The rearrangement links TRBV7-9 to TRBJ2-7, with 7 bases matching TRBD2. CDR3 length equals 14 residues. Germline values: CDR1 SEHNR, CDR2 FQNEAQ (reference sequence). J was trimmed by 1 base and V by 8 bases; bases with no gene match: 8. Full variable domain (rest looked up from reference TRBV7-9 and TRBJ2-7): DTGVSQNPRHKITKRGQNVTFRCDPISEHNRLYWYRQTLGQGPEFLTYFQNEAQLEKSRLLSDRFSAERPKGSFSTLEIQRTEQGDSAMYLCASREASGSYEQYFGPGTRLTVT.

The chain recombines TRBV9 with TRBJ1-2; 8 bases are shared with TRBD1. V shed 3 bases and J 4 bases; nucleotides not matched to a gene: 5. Germline-derived CDR1 and CDR2 are SGDLS and YYNGEE. The length of the CDR3 is 14 residues. The CDR3 protein is CASSGTGPVYGYTF. CDR3 nucleotide sequence: TGTGCCAGCAGCGGGACAGGGCCTGTCTATGGCTACACCTTC. Full variable domain (outside the CDR3, taken from reference TRBV9 and TRBJ1-2): DSGVTQTPKHLITATGQRVTLRCSPRSGDLSVYWYQQSLDQGLQFLIQYYNGEERAKGNILERFSAQQFPDLHSELNLSSLELGDSALYFCASSGTGPVYGYTFGSGTRLTVV.

This clone occurred a few times. The genes are TRBV19 and TRBJ2-5; 12 positions agree with TRBD2. V trimming: 5 bases; J trimming: 6 bases; junction bases outside the gene matches: 7. From germline, CDR1 is LNHDA and CDR2 SQIVND (reference sequence). The CDR3 sequence is 15 residues long. The DNA of the CDR3 is TGTGCCAGTAGTCCCGGGACTAGCGGGTGGAAGACCCAGTACTTC. Translating gives CASSPGTSGWKTQYF.

The CDR3 sequence is CASGLMTGLDFYEQYF. Here the CDR3 DNA reads TGTGCTAGTGGTTTGATGACGGGACTAGACTTCTACGAGCAGTACTTC. This rearrangement joins TRBV12-5 to TRBJ2-7; 8 bases are shared with TRBD2. CDR3 length: 16 residues. Trimming took 2 bases from V and 3 from J; bases not matched to a gene: 9. CDR1 and CDR2 (germline): LGHNT, FRNRAP.

This clone was seen more than once but under ten times. V usage is TRBV11-3 and J usage is TRBJ2-1; possibly TRBD2 for D (6 bases). The CDR3 has 15 residues. The V end was cut by 5 bases, the J end by 5 bases, with 16 bases between. CDR1 is SGHNT, CDR2 YENEEA, per germline. The DNA of the CDR3 is TGTGCCAGCAGCCCGACCCCATGGGGGGACAATGAGCAGTTCTTC. This codes for CASSPTPWGDNEQFF. Based on the CDR3 plus reference TRBV11-3 and TRBJ2-1, the full variable domain is EAGVVQSPRYKIIEKKQPVAFWCNPISGHNTLYWYLQNLGQGPELLIRYENEEAVDDSQLPKDRFSAERLKGVDSTLKIQPAELGDSAVYLCASSPTPWGDNEQFFGPGTRLTVL.

The V and J genes are TRBV7-3 and TRBJ2-5, with 8 bases fitting TRBD2. J gave up 5 bases and V 2 bases, and 10 bases lay outside the gene matches. Germline lookup yields CDR1 SGHTA and CDR2 FQGTGA. This CDR3 has 16 amino acids. For the CDR3, the DNA is TGTGCCAGCAGCTTAGGGACCGGGAGGGCCGGTGAGACCCAGTACTTC. Amino acids: CASSLGTGRAGETQYF.

This rearrangement joins TRBV7-9 to TRBJ2-2, with D tentatively TRBD2 (5 bases). V was trimmed by 4 bases and J by 5 bases, leaving 20 bases between them. The CDR3 has 17 amino acids. Looked up from germline, CDR1 is SEHNR and CDR2 is FQNEAQ (reference sequence). The CDR3 sequence is CASSSSRDRNPTGELFF. CDR3 nucleotides: TGTGCCAGCAGCTCCTCCCGGGATCGAAATCCAACCGGGGAGCTGTTTTTT. The variable domain in full, with the rest retrieved from reference TRBV7-9 and TRBJ2-2, is DTGVSQNPRHKITKRGQNVTFRCDPISEHNRLYWYRQTLGQGPEFLTYFQNEAQLEKSRLLSDRFSAERPKGSFSTLEIQRTEQGDSAMYLCASSSSRDRNPTGELFFGEGSRLTVL.

The sample holds a few counts of this clone. The chain has TRBV6-6 and TRBJ2-2; D might be TRBD1 (6 bases). Germline CDR1 MNHNY, CDR2 SVGAGI (reference sequence). V dropped 6 bases and J dropped 6 bases, with 14 bases sitting between them. This CDR3 has 14 residues. CDR3 DNA: TGTGCCAGCAGACAGGGTCCTCCGTCCGGGGAGCTGTTTTTT. Translated, it gives CASRQGPPSGELFF.

This clone has more than one count but fewer than ten. The genes are TRBV27 and TRBJ2-3, with D possibly being TRBD2 (5 bases). Germline values: CDR1 MNHEY, CDR2 SMNVEV (reference sequence). V dropped 5 bases and J dropped 3 bases, with 9 bases sitting between them. The CDR3 covers 13 residues. The CDR3 region has the DNA TGTGCCAGCAGTCACTCGGGGACAGATACGCAGTATTTT. Protein product: CASSHSGTDTQYF.

This clone has a handful of counts. The rearrangement links TRBV7-8 to TRBJ2-3; 8 nucleotides agree with TRBD2. The germline gives CDR1 SGHVS, CDR2 FQNEAQ. This CDR3 has 16 residues. With V trimmed by 2 bases and J by 2 bases, 6 bases remained unmatched. CDR3 amino acids: CASSLSGGDPTDTQYF. CDR3 bases: TGTGCCAGCAGCTTAAGCGGGGGAGATCCCACAGATACGCAGTATTTT.

J is TRBJ2-2 and V is TRBV11-2; D is undetermined. CDR1 SGHAT and CDR2 FQNNGV come from the germline V gene. The CDR3 covers 16 residues. V was pared by 4 bases and J by 0 bases, with 12 bases between. The CDR3 sequence: CASSSPARSNTGELFF. CDR3 bases: TGTGCCAGCAGCTCGCCGGCTAGATCGAACACCGGGGAGCTGTTTTTT.

The chain combines TRBV5-1 with TRBJ2-7, with 8 bases aligning to TRBD1. CDR1 and CDR2 from the germline V gene are SGHRS and YFSETQ. The CDR3 sequence is 15 residues long. V lost 3 bases and J lost 2; bases outside the gene matches: 7. CDR3 protein: CASSSQGAGAYEQYF. The CDR3 DNA reads TGCGCCAGCAGCTCGCAGGGGGCTGGGGCCTACGAGCAGTACTTC.

V is TRBV7-2 and J is TRBJ2-3; 11 nucleotides align to TRBD2. This CDR3 has 19 residues. Germline V gene lookup returns CDR1 SGHTA and CDR2 FQGNSA. The V and J ends lost 5 bases and 3 bases, in that order; junction bases with no gene match: 16. The CDR3 DNA reads as TGTGCCAGCAGCGCAAGCGGCTCTAGCGGGAGGCCCGTAACAGATACGCAGTATTTT. Residues: CASSASGSSGRPVTDTQYF.

This chain joins TRBV19 and TRBJ2-1, with a tentative D call TRBD2 (5 bases). V lost 7 bases to trimming and J lost 0 bases, with 13 bases between them. From germline, CDR1 is LNHDA and CDR2 SQIVND (reference sequence). The CDR3 sequence is 15 residues long. The CDR3 DNA reads as TGTGCCAGTACCCTTGACGGGGACTCCTACAATGAGCAGTTCTTC. Its translation is CASTLDGDSYNEQFF.

This clone came up a few times. The chain combines TRBV5-8 with TRBJ2-7; the D gene is possibly TRBD2 (6 bases). The CDR3 covers 13 residues. Germline V lookup: CDR1 SGHTS, CDR2 YDEGEE. V was cut by 4 bases and J by 3 bases, with 11 bases left in between. Written as DNA, the CDR3 is TGTGCCAGCAGCGCGGGAAATCGCTACGAGCAGTACTTC. Its protein is CASSAGNRYEQYF.